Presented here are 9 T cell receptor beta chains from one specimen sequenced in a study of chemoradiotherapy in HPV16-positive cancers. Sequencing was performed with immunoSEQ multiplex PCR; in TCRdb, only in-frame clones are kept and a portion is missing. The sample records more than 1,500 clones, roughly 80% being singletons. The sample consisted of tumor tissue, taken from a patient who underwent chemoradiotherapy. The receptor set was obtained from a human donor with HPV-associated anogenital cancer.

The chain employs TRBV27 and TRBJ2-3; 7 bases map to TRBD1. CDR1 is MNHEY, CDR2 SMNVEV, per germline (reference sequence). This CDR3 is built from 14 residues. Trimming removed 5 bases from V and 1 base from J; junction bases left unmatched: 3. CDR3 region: CASSLGTGTDTQYF. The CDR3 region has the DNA TGTGCCAGCAGTCTCGGGACAGGCACAGATACGCAGTATTTT.

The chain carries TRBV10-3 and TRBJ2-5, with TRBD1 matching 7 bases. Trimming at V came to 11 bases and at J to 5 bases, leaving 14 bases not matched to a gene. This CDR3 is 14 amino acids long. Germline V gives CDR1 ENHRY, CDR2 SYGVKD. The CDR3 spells CAVKGARFLETQYF. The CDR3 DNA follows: TGTGCCGTAAAGGGGGCCCGGTTTTTGGAGACCCAGTACTTC.

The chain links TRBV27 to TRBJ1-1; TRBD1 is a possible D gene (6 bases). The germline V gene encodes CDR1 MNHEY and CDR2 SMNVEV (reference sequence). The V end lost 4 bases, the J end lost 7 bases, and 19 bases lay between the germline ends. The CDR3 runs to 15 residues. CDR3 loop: CASSSTVRGGIEAFF. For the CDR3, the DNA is TGTGCCAGCAGTTCCACCGTCAGGGGTGGGATTGAAGCTTTCTTT.

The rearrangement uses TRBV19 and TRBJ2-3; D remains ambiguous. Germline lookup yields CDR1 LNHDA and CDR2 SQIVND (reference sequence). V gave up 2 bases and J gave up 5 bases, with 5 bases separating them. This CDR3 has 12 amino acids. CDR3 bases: TGTGCCAGTAGTATATCAGGAGATACGCAGTATTTT. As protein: CASSISGDTQYF.

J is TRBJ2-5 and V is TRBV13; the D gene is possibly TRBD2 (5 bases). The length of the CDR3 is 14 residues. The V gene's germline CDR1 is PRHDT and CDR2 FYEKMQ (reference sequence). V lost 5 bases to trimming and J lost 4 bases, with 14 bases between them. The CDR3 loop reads CASSPDRAGETQYF. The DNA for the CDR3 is TGTGCCAGCAGCCCCGACCGTGCGGGAGAGACCCAGTACTTC.

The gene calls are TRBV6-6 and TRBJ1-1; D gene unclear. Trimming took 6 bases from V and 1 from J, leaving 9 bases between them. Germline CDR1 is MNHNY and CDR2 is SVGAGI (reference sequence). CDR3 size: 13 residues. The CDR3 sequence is CASSARPNTEAFF. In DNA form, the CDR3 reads TGTGCCAGCAGCGCCCGACCGAACACTGAAGCTTTCTTT.

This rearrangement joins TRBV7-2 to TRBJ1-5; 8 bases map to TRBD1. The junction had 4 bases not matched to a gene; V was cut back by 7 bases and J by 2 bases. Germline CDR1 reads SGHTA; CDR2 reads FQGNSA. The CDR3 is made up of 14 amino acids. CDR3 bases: TGTGCCAGCAACGTACAGGGGGGCAATCAGCCCCAGCATTTT. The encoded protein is CASNVQGGNQPQHF.

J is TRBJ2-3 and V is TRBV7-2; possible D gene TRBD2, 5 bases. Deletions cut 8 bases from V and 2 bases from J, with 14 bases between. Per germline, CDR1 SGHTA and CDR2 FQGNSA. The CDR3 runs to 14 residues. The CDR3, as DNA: TGTGCCAGCCGTTCAGGACTTGTCACAGATACGCAGTATTTT. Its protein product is CASRSGLVTDTQYF.

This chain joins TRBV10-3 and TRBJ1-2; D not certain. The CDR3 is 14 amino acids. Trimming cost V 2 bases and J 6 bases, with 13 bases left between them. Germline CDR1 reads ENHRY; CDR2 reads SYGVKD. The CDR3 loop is CAISERHLSNGYTF. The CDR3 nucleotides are TGTGCCATCAGTGAGCGTCACCTAAGTAATGGCTACACCTTC.